One sample yielded the 20 T cell receptor beta chains listed below, sequenced in a study of T cell responses to AZD1222 COVID-19 vaccine. Only in-frame clones appear in the TCRdb table, and some are missing; sequencing was by immunoSEQ multiplex PCR. The sample lists over 100,000 clones; around 94% were seen once. Sequenced material: peripheral blood, taken on day 0 of AZD1222 vaccination. These receptors all come from an adult in good health.

J is TRBJ1-1 and V is TRBV12-3 or TRBV12-4; maybe TRBD1 (6 bases). The CDR3 covers 12 residues. Trimming cost V 1 base and J 10 bases, with 10 bases left between them. The CDR3 region is CASSLGTAIAFF. The CDR3, as DNA: TGTGCCAGCAGTTTAGGGACAGCGATAGCTTTCTTT.

This clone was observed a single time. This chain uses TRBV18 with TRBJ2-7; TRBD1 matches 8 bases. This CDR3 comprises 16 residues. The ends lost 3 bases at V and 4 bases at J; junction bases unmatched: 11. Germline V lookup: CDR1 KGHSH, CDR2 LQKENI. Here the CDR3 reads CASSPAPGGRMYEQYF. The CDR3 DNA follows: TGTGCCAGCTCACCCGCCCCAGGGGGCAGAATGTACGAGCAGTACTTC.

The chain is built from TRBV2 and TRBJ1-2, with 9 bases fitting TRBD1. Trimming at V came to 4 bases and at J to 8 bases, leaving 5 bases not matched to a gene. The CDR3 runs to 13 residues. The germline V gene has CDR1 SNHLY and CDR2 FYNNEI. The DNA for the CDR3 is TGTGCCAGCAGTGGTACAGGGGGCGGGGGCTACACCTTC. Translating it yields CASSGTGGGGYTF.

About this clone itself: Other DNA sequences of this sample code for an identical CDR3. The rearrangement uses TRBV9 and TRBJ1-2; D is uncertain. The V gene's germline CDR1 is SGDLS and CDR2 YYNGEE. Trimming cost V 0 bases and J 4 bases, with 10 bases left between them. The CDR3 has 14 amino acids. The CDR3 coding sequence is TGTGCCAGCAGCGTAGGAAGCGCACCCTATGGCTACACCTTC. Protein product: CASSVGSAPYGYTF.

This sequence joins TRBV5-1 and TRBJ2-3; TRBD2 matches 8 bases. V shed 6 bases, J shed 5 bases, and the junction held 8 bases outside the gene matches. Germline V gene sequence: CDR1 SGHRS, CDR2 YFSETQ. The CDR3 spans 14 residues. The CDR3 coding sequence is TGCGCCAGCAACCCAGGGAGCGGGGGAGATACGCAGTATTTT. Its translation is CASNPGSGGDTQYF.

The V and J genes are TRBV30 and TRBJ2-7; 8 nucleotides align to TRBD1. The CDR3 covers 11 residues. CDR1 is GTSNPN, CDR2 SVGIG, per germline (reference sequence). The CDR3 here is CASGTGYEQYV. In nucleotides, the CDR3 is TGTGCTTCCGGGACAGGCTACGAGCAGTACGTC.

The rearrangement links TRBV7-9 to TRBJ1-4, with 7 bases fitting TRBD1. In germline, CDR1 is SEHNR, CDR2 FQNEAQ (reference sequence). The CDR3 covers 14 residues. V dropped 5 bases and J dropped 8; count of bases not matched to a gene: 8. The CDR3: CASSIDRVREKLFF. In DNA form, the CDR3 reads TGTGCCAGCAGCATTGACAGGGTGAGAGAAAAACTGTTTTTT. Variable domain in full (rest from reference TRBV7-9 and TRBJ1-4): DTGVSQNPRHKITKRGQNVTFRCDPISEHNRLYWYRQTLGQGPEFLTYFQNEAQLEKSRLLSDRFSAERPKGSFSTLEIQRTEQGDSAMYLCASSIDRVREKLFFGSGTQLSVL.

The chain links TRBV19 to TRBJ2-3; D perhaps matches TRBD2 (5 bases). This CDR3 is 15 amino acids long. Per germline, CDR1 LNHDA and CDR2 SQIVND (reference sequence). V gave up 9 bases and J gave up 0 bases, with 16 bases separating them. CDR3 residues: CASDQERVSTDTQYF. The DNA of the CDR3 is TGTGCCAGCGACCAGGAGAGGGTTAGCACAGATACGCAGTATTTT.

This chain uses TRBV18 with TRBJ1-4; D remains unclear. Trimming left V 2 bases short and J 8 bases short, with 6 bases between. Germline CDR1 reads KGHSH; CDR2 reads LQKENI. This CDR3 is built from 12 residues. The CDR3 DNA reads TGTGCCAGCTCACCAGGGCGAGAAAAACTGTTTTTT. Protein: CASSPGREKLFF.

V and J are TRBV3-1 (or the pseudogene TRBV3-2) and TRBJ2-2; D remains ambiguous. The V and J ends lost 1 base and 7 bases respectively, with 28 bases between them. In germline, CDR1 is LGHDT, CDR2 YNNKEL (reference sequence). CDR3 length equals 20 residues. The CDR3 reads CASSQVPRRRRVSIIGELFF. CDR3 coding DNA: TGTGCCAGCAGCCAAGTTCCGAGGCGGAGAAGGGTAAGTATTATCGGGGAGCTGTTTTTT.

The V call is TRBV2, the J call TRBJ2-2; 8 bases line up with TRBD2. CDR1 is SNHLY, CDR2 FYNNEI, per germline. V dropped 2 bases and J dropped 1; count of bases not matched to a gene: 3. The CDR3 is 16 amino acids. CDR3 residues: CASSELSGRNTGELFF. DNA for the CDR3: TGTGCCAGCAGTGAACTAAGCGGGAGGAACACCGGGGAGCTGTTTTTT. Drawing the rest from reference TRBV2 and TRBJ2-2, the complete variable domain is EPEVTQTPSHQVTQMGQEVILRCVPISNHLYFYWYRQILGQKVEFLVSFYNNEISEKSEIFDDQFSVERPDGSNFTLKIRSTKLEDSAMYFCASSELSGRNTGELFFGEGSRLTVL.

The rearrangement links TRBV18 to TRBJ1-4; TRBD1 matches at 7 bases. The V and J ends lost 5 bases and 8 bases, in that order; junction bases with no gene match: 8. The CDR3 spans 14 residues. The germline CDR1 and CDR2 sequences are KGHSH and LQKENI. This CDR3 reads CASSTARGTEKLFF. In DNA, the CDR3 is TGTGCCAGCTCAACGGCCAGGGGGACCGAAAAACTGTTTTTT. The variable domain in full, completed from reference TRBV18 and TRBJ1-4, reads NAGVMQNPRHLVRRRGQEARLRCSPMKGHSHVYWYRQLPEEGLKFMVYLQKENIIDESGMPKERFSAEFPKEGPSILRIQQVVRGDSAAYFCASSTARGTEKLFFGSGTQLSVL.

V and J are TRBV24-1 and TRBJ2-2; D is undetermined. CDR1 and CDR2 from the germline V gene are KGHDR and SFDVKD. Between the trimmed V and J ends, which lost 0 bases and 5 bases, there was a span of 12 bases. The CDR3 is made up of 16 amino acids. CDR3 bases: TGTGCCACCAGTGATTTGAATGGGGTAGGGACCGGGGAGCTGTTTTTT. It codes for CATSDLNGVGTGELFF.

The chain couples TRBV5-1 to TRBJ1-2; TRBD1 matches at 7 bases. Trimming removed 2 bases from V and 4 bases from J; junction bases left unmatched: 5. The germline V gene has CDR1 SGHRS and CDR2 YFSETQ. The CDR3 spans 14 residues. CDR3 DNA sequence: TGCGCCAGCAGCTTTACAGGGGAAAGCTATGGCTACACCTTC. It codes for CASSFTGESYGYTF.

The rearrangement uses TRBV5-8 and TRBJ1-6, with unresolved D. Germline lookup yields CDR1 SGHTS and CDR2 YDEGEE. The V and J ends lost 4 bases and 0 bases respectively, with 14 bases between them. The CDR3 length is 17 residues. CDR3 in DNA: TGTGCCAGCAGCGACGACAAGTACACCTCCTATAATTCACCCCTCCACTTT. It specifies CASSDDKYTSYNSPLHF.

The V and J genes are TRBV9 and TRBJ1-2; weak D call: TRBD1 (5 bases). The CDR3 runs 16 residues. V lost 0 bases, J lost 2 bases, and 14 bases lay in between. Germline V gene sequence: CDR1 SGDLS, CDR2 YYNGEE. The CDR3 DNA sequence: TGTGCCAGCAGCGTAGCTGGGGGGACCGCGAACTATGGCTACACCTTC. This sequence encodes CASSVAGGTANYGYTF.

This clone was detected only once. The CDR3 DNA reads as TGTGCCAGCAGCTTCACTCAGACAGCGAACACTGAAGCTTTCTTT. This sequence encodes CASSFTQTANTEAFF. V is TRBV7-9 and J is TRBJ1-1, with D tentatively TRBD1 (5 bases). The CDR3 sequence is 15 residues long. Trimming cost V 3 bases and J 1 base, with 12 bases left between them. CDR1 is SEHNR and CDR2 is FQNEAQ in the germline V gene (reference sequence).

The J gene is TRBJ1-1, the V gene TRBV12-5; 7 positions agree with TRBD1. The CDR3 covers 15 residues. Germline CDR1 and CDR2: LGHNT and FRNRAP. After removal of 0 bases from V and 5 bases from J, the junction contained 6 bases not matched to a gene. In DNA, the CDR3 is TGTGCTAGTGGTTTGGTCCAGGGGGGGAGAACTGAAGCTTTCTTT. It is translated as CASGLVQGGRTEAFF.

Notes on this clone: One junction end disagrees with the germline gene, perhaps due to a read error. The chain links TRBV28 to TRBJ1-2, with D possibly being TRBD1 (5 bases). Per germline, CDR1 MDHEN and CDR2 SYDVKM. The CDR3 covers 12 residues. The CDR3 DNA follows: TGTGCCAGCAGTGCCCGCGTTACAGGTTACGCCTTC. Translation: CASSARVTGYAF.

J is TRBJ2-5 and V is TRBV5-6, with 8 bases lining up with TRBD1. The trim removed 5 bases at V and 1 base at J, leaving 7 bases unmatched. This CDR3 has 15 amino acids. The V gene's germline CDR1 is SGHDT and CDR2 YYEEEE. The CDR3 spells CASSRDRGLQETQYF. The CDR3 DNA reads TGTGCCAGCAGTCGAGACAGGGGACTCCAAGAGACCCAGTACTTC.